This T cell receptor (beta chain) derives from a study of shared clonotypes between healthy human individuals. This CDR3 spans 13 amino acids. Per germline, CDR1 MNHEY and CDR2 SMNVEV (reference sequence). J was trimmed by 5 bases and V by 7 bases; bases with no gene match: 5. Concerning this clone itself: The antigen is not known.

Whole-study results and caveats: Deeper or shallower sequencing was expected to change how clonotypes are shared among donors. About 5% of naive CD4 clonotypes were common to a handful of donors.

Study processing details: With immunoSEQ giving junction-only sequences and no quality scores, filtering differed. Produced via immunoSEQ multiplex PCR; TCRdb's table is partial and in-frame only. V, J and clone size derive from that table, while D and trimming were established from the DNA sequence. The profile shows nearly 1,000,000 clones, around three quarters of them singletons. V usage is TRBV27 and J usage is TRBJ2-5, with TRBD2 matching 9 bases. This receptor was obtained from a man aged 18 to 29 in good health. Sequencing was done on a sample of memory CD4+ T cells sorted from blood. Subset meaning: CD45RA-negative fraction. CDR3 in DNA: TGTGCCAGCAAGCGGGGGGTGGAGGAGACCCAGTACTTC. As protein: CASKRGVEETQYF.